What follows is one T cell receptor (beta chain) and its context. Its antigen is unknown. This entry belongs to a study of cytomegalovirus exposure and HLA in healthy donors. Primers: 60 Vbeta forward and 13 Jbeta reverse. Profiling relied on immunoSEQ multiplex PCR, and the TCRdb table lists in-frame clones only, not all of them. The sample spans approximately 80,000 clones; the ten largest clones claim 3.8%. Germline assignment: CDR1 SGDLS and CDR2 YYNGEE. This CDR3 comprises 13 residues. V gave up 3 bases and J gave up 4 bases; unmatched junction bases: 2. General observations from the study: As was reported, the HLA-A and HLA-B alleles of most subjects were accurately predicted from TCR beta sequences. 164 TCR beta chains were listed as cytomegalovirus-associated.

The chain joins TRBV9 to TRBJ1-2; TRBD1 matches at 8 bases. Sequenced sample: PBMCs. This TCR was sampled from a man between 18 and 35 years old in good health and CMV-seropositive. CDR3 nucleotide sequence: TGTGCCAGCAGCGGTGGACAGGGCTATGGCTACACCTTC. Protein sequence: CASSGGQGYGYTF.